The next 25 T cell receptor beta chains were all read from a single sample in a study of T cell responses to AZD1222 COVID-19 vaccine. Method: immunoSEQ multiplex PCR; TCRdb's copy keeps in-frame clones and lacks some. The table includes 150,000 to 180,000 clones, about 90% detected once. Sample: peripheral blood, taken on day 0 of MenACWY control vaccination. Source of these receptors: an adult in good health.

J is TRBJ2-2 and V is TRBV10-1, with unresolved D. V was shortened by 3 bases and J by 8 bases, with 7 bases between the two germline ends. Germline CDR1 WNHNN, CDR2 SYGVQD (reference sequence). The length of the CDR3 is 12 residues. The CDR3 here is CASSERVGELFF. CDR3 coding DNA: TGCGCCAGCAGTGAAAGGGTTGGGGAGCTGTTTTTT.

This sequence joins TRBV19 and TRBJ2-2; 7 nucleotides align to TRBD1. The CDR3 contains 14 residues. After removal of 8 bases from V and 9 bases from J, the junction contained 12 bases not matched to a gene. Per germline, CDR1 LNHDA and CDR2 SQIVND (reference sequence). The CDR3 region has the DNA TGTGCCAGTTCACCACAGGGGAATAACCGGGAGCTGTTTTTT. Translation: CASSPQGNNRELFF.

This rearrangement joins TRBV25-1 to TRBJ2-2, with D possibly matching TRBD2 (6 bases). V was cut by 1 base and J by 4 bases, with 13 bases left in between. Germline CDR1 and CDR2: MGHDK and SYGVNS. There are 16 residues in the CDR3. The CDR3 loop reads CASSEWGGKLTGELFF. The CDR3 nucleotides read TGTGCCAGCAGTGAATGGGGCGGGAAGCTCACCGGGGAGCTGTTTTTT. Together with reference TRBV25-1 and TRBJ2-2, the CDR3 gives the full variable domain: EADIYQTPRYLVIGTGKKITLECSQTMGHDKMYWYQQDPGMELHLIHYSYGVNSTEKGDLSSESTVSRIRTEHFPLTLESARPSHTSQYLCASSEWGGKLTGELFFGEGSRLTVL.

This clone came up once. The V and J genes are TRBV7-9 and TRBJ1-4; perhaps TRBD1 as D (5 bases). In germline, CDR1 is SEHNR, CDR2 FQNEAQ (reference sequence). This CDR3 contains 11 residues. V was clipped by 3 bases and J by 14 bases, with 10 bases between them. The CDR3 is CASSLGPILFF. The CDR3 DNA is TGTGCCAGCAGCTTGGGACCTATCCTGTTTTTT.

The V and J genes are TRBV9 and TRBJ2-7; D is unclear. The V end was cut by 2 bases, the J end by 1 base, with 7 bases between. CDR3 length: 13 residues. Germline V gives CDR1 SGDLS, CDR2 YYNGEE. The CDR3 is CASSVGISYEQYF. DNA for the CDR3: TGTGCCAGCAGCGTTGGGATTTCCTACGAGCAGTACTTC. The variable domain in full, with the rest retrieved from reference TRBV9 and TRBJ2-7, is DSGVTQTPKHLITATGQRVTLRCSPRSGDLSVYWYQQSLDQGLQFLIQYYNGEERAKGNILERFSAQQFPDLHSELNLSSLELGDSALYFCASSVGISYEQYFGPGTRLTVT.

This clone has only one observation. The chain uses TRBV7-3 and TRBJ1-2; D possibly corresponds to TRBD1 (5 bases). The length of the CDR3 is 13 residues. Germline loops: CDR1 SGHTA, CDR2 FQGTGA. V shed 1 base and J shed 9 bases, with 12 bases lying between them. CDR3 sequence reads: CASSLIRERCYTF. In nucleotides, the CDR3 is TGTGCCAGCAGCTTAATCAGGGAGCGCTGCTACACCTTC.

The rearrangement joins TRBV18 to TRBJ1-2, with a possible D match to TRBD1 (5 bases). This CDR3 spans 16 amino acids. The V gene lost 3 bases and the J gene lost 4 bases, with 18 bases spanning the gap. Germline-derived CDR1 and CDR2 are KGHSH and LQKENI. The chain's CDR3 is CASSPSGGALGYGYTF. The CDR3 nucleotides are TGTGCCAGCTCACCCTCGGGAGGGGCTCTTGGCTATGGCTACACCTTC. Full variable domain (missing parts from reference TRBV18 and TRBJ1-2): NAGVMQNPRHLVRRRGQEARLRCSPMKGHSHVYWYRQLPEEGLKFMVYLQKENIIDESGMPKERFSAEFPKEGPSILRIQQVVRGDSAAYFCASSPSGGALGYGYTFGSGTRLTVV.

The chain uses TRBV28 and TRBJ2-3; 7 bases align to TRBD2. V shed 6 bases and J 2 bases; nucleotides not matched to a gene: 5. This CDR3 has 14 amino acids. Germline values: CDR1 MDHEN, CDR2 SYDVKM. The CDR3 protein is CASRGGDFTDTQYF. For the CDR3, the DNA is TGTGCCAGCAGGGGAGGGGACTTCACAGATACGCAGTATTTT.

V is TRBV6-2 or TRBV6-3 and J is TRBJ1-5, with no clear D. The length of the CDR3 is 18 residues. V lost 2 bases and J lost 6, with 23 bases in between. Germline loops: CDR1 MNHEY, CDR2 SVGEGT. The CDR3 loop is CASSYEAGGPEVGQPQHF. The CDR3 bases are TGTGCCAGCAGTTACGAGGCAGGCGGGCCAGAGGTAGGTCAGCCCCAGCATTTT.

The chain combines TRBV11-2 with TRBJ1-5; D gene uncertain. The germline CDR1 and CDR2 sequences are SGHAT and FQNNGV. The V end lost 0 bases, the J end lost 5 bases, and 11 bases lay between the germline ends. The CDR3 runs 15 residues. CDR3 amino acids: CASSLDSAGYQPQHF. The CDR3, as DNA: TGTGCCAGCAGCTTAGATTCTGCAGGTTATCAGCCCCAGCATTTT.

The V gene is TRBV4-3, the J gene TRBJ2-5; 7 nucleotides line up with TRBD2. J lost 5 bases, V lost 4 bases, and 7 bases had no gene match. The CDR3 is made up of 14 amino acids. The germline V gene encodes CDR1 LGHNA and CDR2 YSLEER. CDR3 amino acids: CASSPGAGVETQYF. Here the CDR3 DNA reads TGCGCCAGCAGCCCTGGGGCGGGAGTGGAGACCCAGTACTTC.

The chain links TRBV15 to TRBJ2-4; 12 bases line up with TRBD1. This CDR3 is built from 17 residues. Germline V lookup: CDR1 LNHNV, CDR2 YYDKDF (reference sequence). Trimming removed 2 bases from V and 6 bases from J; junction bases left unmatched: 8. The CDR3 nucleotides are TGTGCCACCAGCAGACGACCGGGACAGGGGGCGGGAAACATTCAGTACTTC. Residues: CATSRRPGQGAGNIQYF.

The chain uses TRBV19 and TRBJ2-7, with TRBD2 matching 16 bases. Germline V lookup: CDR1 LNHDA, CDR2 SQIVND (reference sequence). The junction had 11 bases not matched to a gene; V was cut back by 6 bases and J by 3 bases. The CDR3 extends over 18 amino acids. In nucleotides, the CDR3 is TGTGCCAGTAGCCGAAAGGGGACTAGCGGGAGGGCCGTCTACGAGCAGTACTTC. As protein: CASSRKGTSGRAVYEQYF.

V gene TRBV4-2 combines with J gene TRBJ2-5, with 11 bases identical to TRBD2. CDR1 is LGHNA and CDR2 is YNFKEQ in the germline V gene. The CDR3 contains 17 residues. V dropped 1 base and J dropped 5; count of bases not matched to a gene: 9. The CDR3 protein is CASSQGGTSGGVETQYF. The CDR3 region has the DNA TGTGCCAGCAGCCAAGGGGGAACTAGCGGGGGAGTGGAGACCCAGTACTTC.

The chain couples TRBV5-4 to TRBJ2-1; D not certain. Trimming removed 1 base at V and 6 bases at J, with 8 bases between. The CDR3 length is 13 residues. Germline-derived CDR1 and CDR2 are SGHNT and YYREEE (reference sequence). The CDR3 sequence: CASSLMQSNEQFF. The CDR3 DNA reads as TGTGCCAGCAGCTTGATGCAATCCAATGAGCAGTTCTTC.

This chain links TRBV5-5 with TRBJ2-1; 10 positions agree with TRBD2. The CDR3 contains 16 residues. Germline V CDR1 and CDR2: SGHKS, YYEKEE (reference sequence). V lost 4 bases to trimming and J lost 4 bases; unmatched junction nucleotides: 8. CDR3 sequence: CASSPRLAGSYNEQFF. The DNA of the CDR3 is TGTGCCAGCAGCCCCAGACTAGCGGGTTCTTACAATGAGCAGTTCTTC.

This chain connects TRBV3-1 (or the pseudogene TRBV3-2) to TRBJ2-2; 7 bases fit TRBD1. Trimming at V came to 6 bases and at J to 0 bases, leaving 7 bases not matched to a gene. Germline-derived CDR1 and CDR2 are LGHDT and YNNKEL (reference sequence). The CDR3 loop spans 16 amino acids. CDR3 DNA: TGTGCCAGCAGACCGATGGGGACAGCGAACACCGGGGAGCTGTTTTTT. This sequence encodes CASRPMGTANTGELFF.

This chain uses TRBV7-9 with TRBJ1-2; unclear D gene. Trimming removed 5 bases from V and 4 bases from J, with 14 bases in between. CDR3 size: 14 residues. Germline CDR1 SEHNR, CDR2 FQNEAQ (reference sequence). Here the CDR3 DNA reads TGTGCCAGCAGCCCCCGGACTCTCCTCTATGGCTACACCTTC. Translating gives CASSPRTLLYGYTF.

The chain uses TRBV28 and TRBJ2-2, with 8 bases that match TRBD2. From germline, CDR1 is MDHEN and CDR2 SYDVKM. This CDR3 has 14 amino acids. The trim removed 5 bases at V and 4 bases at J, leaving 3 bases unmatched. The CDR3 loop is CASSESGGTGELFF. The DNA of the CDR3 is TGTGCCAGCAGTGAAAGCGGGGGCACCGGGGAGCTGTTTTTT.

The CDR3 DNA reads TGTGCCACCAGCCAAGCAGGGGGCACTGAAGCTTTCTTT. Translating it yields CATSQAGGTEAFF. V and J are TRBV24-1 and TRBJ1-1; TRBD1 matches 7 bases. Trimming at V came to 7 bases and at J to 4 bases, leaving 5 bases not matched to a gene. This CDR3 has 13 amino acids. CDR1 is KGHDR, CDR2 SFDVKD, per germline.

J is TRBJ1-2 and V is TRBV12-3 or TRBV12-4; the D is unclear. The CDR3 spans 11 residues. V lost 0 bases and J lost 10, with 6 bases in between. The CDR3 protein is CASSLASPYTF. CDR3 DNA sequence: TGTGCCAGCAGTTTAGCTTCTCCCTACACCTTC.

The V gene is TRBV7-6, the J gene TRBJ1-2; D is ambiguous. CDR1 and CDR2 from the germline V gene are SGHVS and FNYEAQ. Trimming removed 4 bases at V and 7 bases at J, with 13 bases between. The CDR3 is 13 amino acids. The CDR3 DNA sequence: TGTGCCAGCAGCTCTATCGCGGGGTTTGGCTACACCTTC. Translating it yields CASSSIAGFGYTF.

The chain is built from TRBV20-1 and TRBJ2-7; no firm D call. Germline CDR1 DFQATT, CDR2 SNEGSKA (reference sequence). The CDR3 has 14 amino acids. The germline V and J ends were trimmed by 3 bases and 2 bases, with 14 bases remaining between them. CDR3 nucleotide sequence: TGCAGTGCTAGTGATTGTACACCAACCTACGAGCAGTACTTC. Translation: CSASDCTPTYEQYF.

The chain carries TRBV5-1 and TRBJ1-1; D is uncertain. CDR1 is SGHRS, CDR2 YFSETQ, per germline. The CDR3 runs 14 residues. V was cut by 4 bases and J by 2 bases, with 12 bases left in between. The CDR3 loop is CASSPGPINTEAFF. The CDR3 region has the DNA TGCGCCAGCAGCCCTGGACCAATTAACACTGAAGCTTTCTTT. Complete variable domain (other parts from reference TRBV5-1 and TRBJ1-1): KAGVTQTPRYLIKTRGQQVTLSCSPISGHRSVSWYQQTPGQGLQFLFEYFSETQRNKGNFPGRFSGRQFSNSRSEMNVSTLELGDSALYLCASSPGPINTEAFFGQGTRLTVV.

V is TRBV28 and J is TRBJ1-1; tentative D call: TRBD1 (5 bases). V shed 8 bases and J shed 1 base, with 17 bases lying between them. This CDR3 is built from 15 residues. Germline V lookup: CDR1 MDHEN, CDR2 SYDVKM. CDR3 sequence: CASGERGRENTEAFF. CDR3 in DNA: TGTGCCAGCGGGGAACGAGGCAGGGAGAACACTGAAGCTTTCTTT.